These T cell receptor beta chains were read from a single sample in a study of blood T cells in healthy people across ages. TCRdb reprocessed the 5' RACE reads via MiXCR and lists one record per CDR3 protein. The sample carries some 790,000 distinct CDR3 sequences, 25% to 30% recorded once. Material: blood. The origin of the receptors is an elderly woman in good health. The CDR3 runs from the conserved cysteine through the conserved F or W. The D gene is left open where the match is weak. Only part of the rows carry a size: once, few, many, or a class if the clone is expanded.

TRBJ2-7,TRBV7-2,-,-,TGTGCCAGCAGCTTTTACGACGGGGGTAACGAGCAGTACTTC,CASSFYDGGNEQYF
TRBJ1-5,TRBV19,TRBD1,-,TGTGCCAGTAGCTCCATTCGGGGAGGGGGCGATCAGCCCCAGCATTTT,CASSSIRGGGDQPQHF
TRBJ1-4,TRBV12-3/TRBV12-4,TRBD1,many,TGTGCCAGCAGGGGACAGGGAAGCGGCCCAAATGAAAAACTGTTTTTT,CASRGQGSGPNEKLFF
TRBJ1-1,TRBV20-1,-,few,TGCAGTGCCACCTCCACCGGAATTAAAGCTTTCTTT,CSATSTGIKAFF
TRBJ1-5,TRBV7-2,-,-,TGTGCCAGCAGCAATGGGAGGGGCACGGAGCCCCAGCATTTT,CASSNGRGTEPQHF
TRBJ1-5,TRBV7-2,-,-,TGTACCAGCAGCCCCAGAGGGTTAGGCAATCAGCCCCAGCATTTT,CTSSPRGLGNQPQHF
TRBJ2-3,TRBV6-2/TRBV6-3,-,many,TGTGCCAGCAGCCCGGGGTCTAACACAGATACGCAGTATTTT,CASSPGSNTDTQYF
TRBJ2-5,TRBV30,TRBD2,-,TGTGCCTGGAGTGTGGGAACTAGCGGCCAAGAGACCCAGTACTTC,CAWSVGTSGQETQYF
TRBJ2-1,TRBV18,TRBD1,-,TGTGCCAGCTCACCAATGTGGGGACAGGGGACCTCGCGGGGTACGACTGAGCAGTTCTTC,CASSPMWGQGTSRGTTEQFF
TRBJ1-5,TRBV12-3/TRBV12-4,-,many,TGTGCCAGCAGTAGAGCCCTCCACAATCAGCCCCAGCATTTT,CASSRALHNQPQHF
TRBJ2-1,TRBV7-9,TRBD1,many,TGTGCCAGCAGCGGGACAGGAGAGAATGAGCAGTTCTTC,CASSGTGENEQFF
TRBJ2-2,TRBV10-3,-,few,TGTGCCATCAGTGAGTCGCCAACCACCGGGGAGCTGTTTTTT,CAISESPTTGELFF
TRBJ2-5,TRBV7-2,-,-,TGTGCCAGCAGCCTCGGACTGAGGTACCAAGAGACCCAGTACTTC,CASSLGLRYQETQYF
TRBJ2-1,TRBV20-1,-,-,TGCGGTGCCCCGAGGTCGGGAGTGGGGAATGAGCAGTTCTTC,CGAPRSGVGNEQFF
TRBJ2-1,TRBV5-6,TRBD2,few,TGTGCCAGCAGCTTAGCCCCGGGACTAGCATACAATGAGCAGTTCTTC,CASSLAPGLAYNEQFF
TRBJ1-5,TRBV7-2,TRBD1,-,TGTGCCAGCAGCTCCGCGCGAGGACAGGGGGCTGGCAATCAGCCCCAGCATTTT,CASSSARGQGAGNQPQHF
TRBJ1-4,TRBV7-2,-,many,TGTGCCAGCAGCCTAGACAGCCTTAATGAAAAACTGTTTTTT,CASSLDSLNEKLFF
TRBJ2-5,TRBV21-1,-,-,TGTGCCAGCAGCAAAGATGTGACAGGGCGTATTAAACAAGAGACCCAGTACTTC,CASSKDVTGRIKQETQYF
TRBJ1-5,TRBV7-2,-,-,TGTGCCAGCAGCTTAGATCAGGGTTCCAATCAGCCCCAGCATTTT,CASSLDQGSNQPQHF
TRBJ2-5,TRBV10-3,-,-,TGTGCCACTTGGGACTTACAAGAGACCCAGTACTTC,CATWDLQETQYF
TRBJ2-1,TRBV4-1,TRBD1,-,TGCGCCAGCAGCCCGTTGGACAGGGGGCTAGCCTACAATGAGCAGTTCTTC,CASSPLDRGLAYNEQFF
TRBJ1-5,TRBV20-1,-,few,TGCAGTGCTAGAGACTGGGCAGGGAGGAATCAGCCCCAGCATTTT,CSARDWAGRNQPQHF
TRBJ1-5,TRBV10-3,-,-,TGTGCCATCAGTGAAATGGGCGGAGATCAGCCCCAGCATTTT,CAISEMGGDQPQHF
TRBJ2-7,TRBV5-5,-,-,TGTGCCAGCAGCCAATCGTTGCGGGACCGCCTTGTCTACGAGCAGTACTTC,CASSQSLRDRLVYEQYF
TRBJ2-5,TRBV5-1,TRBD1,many,TGCGCCAGCAGCTTACCTCTCGGGACAGGGGGAGAGACCCAGTACTTC,CASSLPLGTGGETQYF
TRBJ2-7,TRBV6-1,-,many,TGTGCCAGCAGTGACCACGGGCGTTGGGCCAACGAGCAGTACTTC,CASSDHGRWANEQYF
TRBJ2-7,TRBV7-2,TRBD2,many,TGTGCCAGCAGCTTAGAGACTAGCGGGGGGATCAGCTCCTACGAGCAGTACTTC,CASSLETSGGISSYEQYF
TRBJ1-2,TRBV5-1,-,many,TGCGCCAGCAGCTTGGGGCCTGGCAATGGCTACACCTTC,CASSLGPGNGYTF
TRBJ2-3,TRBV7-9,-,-,TGTGCCAGCAGCTTAGAAGGCGGTCACAGCACAGATACGCAGTATTTT,CASSLEGGHSTDTQYF
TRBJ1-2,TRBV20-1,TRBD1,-,TGCAGTGCTAGAAAAGACAGGGCCGGGTCGGGTGGCTACACCTTC,CSARKDRAGSGGYTF
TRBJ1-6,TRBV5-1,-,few,TGCGCCAGCAGCTTGGAAAGGGGAGATAATTCACCCCTCCACTTT,CASSLERGDNSPLHF
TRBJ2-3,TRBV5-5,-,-,TGTGCCAGCAGCTCGGGCGCACACACAGATACGCAGTATTTT,CASSSGAHTDTQYF
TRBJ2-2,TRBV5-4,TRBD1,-,TGTGCCAGCAGCGCCGACAGGGTAAACACCGGGGAGCTGTTTTTT,CASSADRVNTGELFF
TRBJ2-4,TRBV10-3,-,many,TGTGCCATCAAGGCTCCGGATGGGAAGTCTCAGTACTTC,CAIKAPDGKSQYF
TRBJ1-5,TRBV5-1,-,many,TGCGCCAGCAGCTTGAAGACAGGCGCTAATCAGCCCCAGCATTTT,CASSLKTGANQPQHF
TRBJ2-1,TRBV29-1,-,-,TGCAGCGGGGGCCGGGTCCAGCAGTTCTTC,CSGGRVQQFF
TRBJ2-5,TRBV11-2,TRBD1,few,TGTGCCAGCAGCATTACCGGGACAGGGGGTCCAGAGACCCAGTACTTC,CASSITGTGGPETQYF
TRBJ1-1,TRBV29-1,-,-,TGCAGCGTTGGGGAATACAGGGTAAGGACTGAAGCTTTCTTT,CSVGEYRVRTEAFF